A single sample is the source of the 30 T cell receptor beta chains below, sequenced in a study of technical replicates of blood from a few donors. Assay used: immunoSEQ multiplex PCR; TCRdb lists only in-frame clones, some missing. The sample includes about 93,000 clones, around 96% of them seen just once. The specimen sequenced was T cells isolated from PBMCs. These receptors all stem from a human donor in good health.

This sequence joins TRBV4-1 and TRBJ1-2; 10 bases fit TRBD1. This CDR3 is built from 16 residues. The trim removed 1 base at V and 7 bases at J, leaving 9 bases unmatched. Germline lookup yields CDR1 MGHRA and CDR2 YSYEKL. This CDR3 is CASSQVARTGGFGYTF. As DNA, the CDR3 is TGCGCCAGCAGCCAAGTGGCGAGGACAGGGGGTTTTGGCTACACCTTC.

The sample holds one count of this clone. This rearrangement joins TRBV30 to TRBJ2-7, with 8 bases identical to TRBD1. With 0 bases clipped from V and 5 bases from J, the junction kept 9 bases outside the gene matches. CDR1 and CDR2 from the germline V gene are GTSNPN and SVGIG (reference sequence). This CDR3 is 15 amino acids long. DNA for the CDR3: TGTGCCTGGAGTGTACCCGGACAGGGTGTCGACGAGCAGTACTTC. Its translation: CAWSVPGQGVDEQYF. The full variable domain, with the rest looked up from reference TRBV30 and TRBJ2-7, is SQTIHQWPATLVQPVGSPLSLECTVEGTSNPNLYWYRQAAGRGLQLLFYSVGIGQISSEVPQNLSASRPQDRQFILSSKKLLLSDSGFYLCAWSVPGQGVDEQYFGPGTRLTVT.

V and J are TRBV11-2 and TRBJ2-7; TRBD2 matches 9 bases. J gave up 2 bases and V 5 bases, and 13 bases lay outside the gene matches. This CDR3 has 17 residues. Germline CDR1 and CDR2: SGHAT and FQNNGV. The CDR3 region has the DNA TGTGCCAGCAGCCGCGGGCGGACTAGCGATCATCCCTACGAGCAGTACTTC. Residues: CASSRGRTSDHPYEQYF.

The CDR3 sequence: CASSLLGQGDEQFF. CDR3 DNA: TGTGCCAGCAGCTTATTGGGACAGGGGGATGAGCAGTTCTTC. J is TRBJ2-1 and V is TRBV7-7; TRBD1 aligns across 11 bases. The CDR3 extends over 14 amino acids. Germline V gives CDR1 SSHAT, CDR2 FNYEAQ (reference sequence). Trimming cost V 2 bases and J 8 bases; bases outside gene matches: 2. Looking up the rest from reference TRBV7-7 and TRBJ2-1 gives the full variable domain: GAGVSQSPRYKVTKRGQDVTLRCDPISSHATLYWYQQALGQGPEFLTYFNYEAQPDKSGLPSDRFSAERPEGSISTLTIQRTEQRDSAMYRCASSLLGQGDEQFFGPGTRLTVL.

The V and J genes are TRBV5-1 and TRBJ2-5; D is possibly TRBD1 (6 bases). Between the trimmed V and J ends, which lost 1 base and 3 bases, there was a span of 22 bases. The CDR3 covers 18 residues. CDR1 and CDR2 from the germline V gene are SGHRS and YFSETQ. CDR3 sequence (DNA): TGCGCCAGCAGCTTGTCGAGGCTGGCAGGGGCCCTTGAAGAGACCCAGTACTTC. This sequence encodes CASSLSRLAGALEETQYF.

The chain joins TRBV5-1 to TRBJ1-1, with 8 nucleotides matching TRBD1. The V and J ends lost 0 bases and 7 bases, in that order; junction bases with no gene match: 8. The germline CDR1 and CDR2 sequences are SGHRS and YFSETQ. The CDR3 totals 15 residues. This CDR3 reads CASSLAKQGVVEAFF. The CDR3 region has the DNA TGCGCCAGCAGCTTGGCCAAACAGGGGGTAGTTGAAGCTTTCTTT.

This clone came up once. The chain couples TRBV12-5 to TRBJ2-7; D is undetermined. Germline V lookup: CDR1 LGHNT, CDR2 FRNRAP. Trimming pared 1 base from V and 2 bases from J, leaving 9 bases between. CDR3 length equals 14 residues. CDR3 nucleotides: TGTGCTAGTGGTTTGGGGGCAGAAACCTACGAGCAGTACTTC. This translates into CASGLGAETYEQYF. Supplemented by reference TRBV12-5 and TRBJ2-7, the full variable domain reads DARVTQTPRHKVTEMGQEVTMRCQPILGHNTVFWYRQTMMQGLELLAYFRNRAPLDDSGMPKDRFSAEMPDATLATLKIQPSEPRDSAVYFCASGLGAETYEQYFGPGTRLTVT.

CDR3 bases: TGCGCCAGCAGCTCATATACAGGGGGGACGAACACCGGGGAGCTGTTTTTT. Its translation: CASSSYTGGTNTGELFF. V is TRBV5-1 and J is TRBJ2-2; the match to TRBD1 covers 8 bases. Germline assignment: CDR1 SGHRS and CDR2 YFSETQ. Trimming cost V 3 bases and J 0 bases; bases outside gene matches: 7. The CDR3 length is 17 residues.

This sequence joins TRBV5-1 and TRBJ2-1; D uncertain. The CDR3 totals 13 residues. V dropped 0 bases and J dropped 6 bases, with 7 bases sitting between them. Germline CDR1 is SGHRS and CDR2 is YFSETQ. The CDR3 DNA is TGCGCCAGCAGCTTGGGGAGACCCAATGAGCAGTTCTTC. Translation: CASSLGRPNEQFF.

V gene TRBV10-3 combines with J gene TRBJ2-2; perhaps TRBD1 as D (5 bases). V shed 10 bases and J shed 2 bases, with 11 bases lying between them. Germline CDR1 ENHRY, CDR2 SYGVKD. This CDR3 region has 13 residues. The CDR3 region has the DNA TGTGCCAGCAGACAGAACAACACCGGGGAGCTGTTTTTT. It yields the protein CASRQNNTGELFF.

This rearrangement joins TRBV19 to TRBJ2-7; 8 bases agree with TRBD2. Germline CDR1 LNHDA, CDR2 SQIVND (reference sequence). This CDR3 is built from 13 residues. The V segment lost 3 bases and the J segment 5 bases; nucleotides outside the gene matches: 3. The CDR3 coding sequence is TGTGCCAGTAGTATTTCACTAGCGGACGAGCAGTACTTC. This sequence encodes CASSISLADEQYF.

The rearrangement uses TRBV5-6 and TRBJ1-1; D remains ambiguous. The germline V gene has CDR1 SGHDT and CDR2 YYEEEE. The CDR3 sequence is 17 residues long. Trimming stripped 2 bases from V and 3 bases from J, with 20 bases between. This CDR3 is CASSFRAGSQSDTEAFF. CDR3 nucleotides: TGTGCCAGCAGCTTCCGTGCAGGTTCACAATCGGACACTGAAGCTTTCTTT.

The gene calls are TRBV6-6 and TRBJ2-2; 9 bases agree with TRBD1. CDR3 size: 16 residues. Trimming took 2 bases from V and 6 from J; bases not matched to a gene: 7. Looked up from germline, CDR1 is MNHNY and CDR2 is SVGAGI (reference sequence). CDR3 sequence (DNA): TGTGCCAGCAGTTACGAGGGACAGGGTGCTTCCGGGGAGCTGTTTTTT. Translation: CASSYEGQGASGELFF.

The chain carries TRBV6-5 and TRBJ1-2; the match to TRBD1 covers 9 bases. The V segment lost 5 bases and the J segment 8 bases; nucleotides outside the gene matches: 6. There are 13 residues in the CDR3. The germline V gene encodes CDR1 MNHEY and CDR2 SVGAGI. This chain's CDR3 is CASSTRTGVGYTF. The DNA of the CDR3 is TGTGCCAGCAGTACCCGGACAGGGGTCGGCTACACCTTC.

J is TRBJ2-7 and V is TRBV6-5, with no clear D. CDR1 is MNHEY and CDR2 is SVGAGI in the germline V gene. The CDR3 extends over 14 amino acids. The ends were cut back, 2 bases at V and 0 bases at J, with 8 bases in the middle. CDR3 loop: CASSYGLSSYEQYF. In DNA form, the CDR3 reads TGTGCCAGCAGTTACGGGCTCAGCTCCTACGAGCAGTACTTC.

The rearrangement joins TRBV7-2 to TRBJ1-5; no firm D call. Germline values: CDR1 SGHTA, CDR2 FQGNSA. V shed 5 bases and J shed 5 bases, with 7 bases lying between them. CDR3 length: 12 residues. CDR3 loop: CASSIQDQPQHF. CDR3 DNA: TGTGCCAGCAGCATCCAGGATCAGCCCCAGCATTTT.

CDR3 amino acids: CASSQVSAGANTDTQYF. The DNA for the CDR3 is TGCGCCAGCAGCCAAGTATCAGCGGGGGCTAACACAGATACGCAGTATTTT. The chain recombines TRBV4-1 with TRBJ2-3, with 8 bases matching TRBD2. Germline V gene data show CDR1 as MGHRA and CDR2 as YSYEKL. The CDR3 length is 17 residues. Trimming removed 1 base from V and 2 bases from J; junction bases left unmatched: 8.

The chain has TRBV19 and TRBJ2-1, with 8 nucleotides matching TRBD2. Looked up from germline, CDR1 is LNHDA and CDR2 is SQIVND (reference sequence). With 5 bases clipped from V and 4 bases from J, the junction kept 10 bases outside the gene matches. The CDR3 consists of 16 residues. The CDR3 DNA sequence: TGTGCCAGTAGTCTGCATCTAGCGGGCGTTTACAATGAGCAGTTCTTC. Amino acid sequence: CASSLHLAGVYNEQFF.

This sequence joins TRBV12-5 and TRBJ2-1; 8 nucleotides align to TRBD1. CDR1 is LGHNT and CDR2 is FRNRAP in the germline V gene. The V segment lost 7 bases and the J segment 7 bases; nucleotides outside the gene matches: 18. The CDR3 has 17 residues. The CDR3 region is CASALRTGPALMNEQFF. CDR3 nucleotide sequence: TGTGCTAGTGCTCTGAGGACAGGGCCGGCCTTGATGAATGAGCAGTTCTTC.

V usage is TRBV9 and J usage is TRBJ1-5, with D possibly being TRBD1 (5 bases). CDR1 is SGDLS, CDR2 YYNGEE, per germline. Trimming stripped 4 bases from V and 3 bases from J, with 8 bases between. This CDR3 has 13 residues. The CDR3 spells CASSTGSNQPQHF. CDR3 coding DNA: TGTGCCAGCAGCACAGGTTCCAATCAGCCCCAGCATTTT.

J is TRBJ2-1 and V is TRBV19; tentatively, D is TRBD2 (6 bases). The V end lost 3 bases, the J end lost 13 bases, and 16 bases lay between the germline ends. CDR3 length equals 13 residues. Germline assignment: CDR1 LNHDA and CDR2 SQIVND (reference sequence). CDR3 coding DNA: TGTGCCAGTAGTATTTGGGAGGAGCCCACCCAGTTCTTC. This codes for CASSIWEEPTQFF.

The V gene is TRBV5-6, the J gene TRBJ1-4; D unclear. This CDR3 is 14 amino acids long. V lost 1 base, J lost 0 bases, and 4 bases lay in between. CDR1 SGHDT and CDR2 YYEEEE come from the germline V gene. This CDR3 reads CASSLYPTNEKLFF. The CDR3 nucleotides are TGTGCCAGCAGCTTGTATCCAACTAATGAAAAACTGTTTTTT.

The J gene is TRBJ2-3, the V gene TRBV9; D unresolved. The V end lost 3 bases, the J end lost 0 bases, and 11 bases lay between the germline ends. Per germline, CDR1 SGDLS and CDR2 YYNGEE. The CDR3 is made up of 15 amino acids. The CDR3 coding sequence is TGTGCCAGCAGCGCCATGAGCGTTAGCACAGATACGCAGTATTTT. Protein sequence: CASSAMSVSTDTQYF.

V and J are TRBV6-4 and TRBJ1-6; 7 bases map to TRBD1. The V gene's germline CDR1 is MRHNA and CDR2 SNTAGT. The trim removed 6 bases at V and 7 bases at J, leaving 6 bases unmatched. The CDR3 length is 14 residues. CDR3 DNA: TGTGCCAGCAGCGTTGACAGGGTAAATTCACCCCTCCACTTT. Translated, it gives CASSVDRVNSPLHF.

The chain is built from TRBV5-1 and TRBJ2-5; D may be TRBD1 (5 bases). Trimming left V 1 base short and J 4 bases short, with 26 bases between. This CDR3 region has 19 residues. Germline V gene sequence: CDR1 SGHRS, CDR2 YFSETQ. This CDR3 is CASSLLVAGGRGGRETQYF. DNA for the CDR3: TGCGCCAGCAGCTTGCTCGTGGCAGGTGGAAGGGGTGGTCGAGAGACCCAGTACTTC. Drawing the rest from reference TRBV5-1 and TRBJ2-5, the complete variable domain is KAGVTQTPRYLIKTRGQQVTLSCSPISGHRSVSWYQQTPGQGLQFLFEYFSETQRNKGNFPGRFSGRQFSNSRSEMNVSTLELGDSALYLCASSLLVAGGRGGRETQYFGPGTRLLVL.

Only a few counts were recorded for this clone. V and J are TRBV7-2 and TRBJ2-5; D is possibly TRBD1 (5 bases). The germline V gene has CDR1 SGHTA and CDR2 FQGNSA. The CDR3 consists of 14 residues. Trimming pared 5 bases from V and 5 bases from J, leaving 15 bases between. The CDR3 sequence: CASSRTGIGETQYF. In DNA form, the CDR3 reads TGTGCCAGCAGCCGTACAGGCATAGGGGAGACCCAGTACTTC.

The chain links TRBV5-1 to TRBJ2-1; the match to TRBD2 covers 9 bases. The CDR3 is made up of 15 amino acids. V lost 4 bases, J lost 5 bases, and 7 bases stayed unmatched. Germline assignment: CDR1 SGHRS and CDR2 YFSETQ. CDR3 coding DNA: TGCGCCAGCAGCCTGAGCGGGGGGCAGAACAATGAGCAGTTCTTC. Translated, it gives CASSLSGGQNNEQFF.

The J gene is TRBJ2-7, the V gene TRBV4-1; 7 bases are shared with TRBD2. Germline CDR1 reads MGHRA; CDR2 reads YSYEKL. The CDR3 extends over 16 amino acids. Trimming cost V 4 bases and J 6 bases; bases outside gene matches: 15. Written as DNA, the CDR3 is TGCGCCAGCAGCCTCCCCGAGGAGGCGGGAGTGGGCGAGCAGTACTTC. Its translation: CASSLPEEAGVGEQYF.

CDR3 bases: TGTGCCAGCAGTCGGGGACTAGCGGGAGTAAATGAGCAGTTCTTC. Its protein product is CASSRGLAGVNEQFF. The V call is TRBV6-5, the J call TRBJ2-1; 14 nucleotides line up with TRBD2. Germline assignment: CDR1 MNHEY and CDR2 SVGAGI. V shed 5 bases, J shed 7 bases, and the junction held 4 bases outside the gene matches. The CDR3 consists of 15 residues.

This clone was counted a single time. The J gene is TRBJ2-3, the V gene TRBV6-5; TRBD2 matches 9 bases. V shed 4 bases and J 1 base; nucleotides not matched to a gene: 3. The CDR3 is 15 amino acids. Germline CDR1 reads MNHEY; CDR2 reads SVGAGI. CDR3 sequence: CASSFRGGGTDTQYF. In nucleotides, the CDR3 is TGTGCCAGCAGTTTTCGCGGGGGGGGCACAGATACGCAGTATTTT.